These 22 T cell receptor beta chains were all obtained from the same sample, sequenced in a study of T-cell reconstitution after alpha-beta-depleted transplantation in children. It was with unique molecular identifiers that the TCRbeta library was prepared. TCRdb re-called the PCR reads with MiXCR, one entry per CDR3 protein. This sample has hundreds of thousands of distinct CDR3 sequences; approximately 12% occur once, and the top ten carry over 2%. The input for sequencing was PBMCs, mostly from graft donor cells, taken 360 days after TCRalphabeta/CD19-depleted stem cell transplant. These receptor sequences come from a male patient between 10 and 17 years old who had a stem cell transplant for acute myeloid leukemia, so the T cells may come from the graft donor.

This clonotype occurred many times. The chain carries TRBV6-1 and TRBJ2-7; TRBD1 matches at 10 bases. The length of the CDR3 is 15 residues. Germline CDR1 reads MNHNS; CDR2 reads SASEGT. V shed 7 bases and J 0 bases; nucleotides not matched to a gene: 6. CDR3 nucleotides: TGTGCCAGCACCCTGGACAGGGGGTACTCCTACGAGCAGTACTTC. This codes for CASTLDRGYSYEQYF.

This clonotype was seen repeatedly, ten times or more. The chain uses TRBV7-8 and TRBJ2-7; D is perhaps TRBD1 (6 bases). Germline CDR1 and CDR2: SGHVS and FQNEAQ. The V and J ends lost 7 bases and 5 bases respectively, with 18 bases between them. The CDR3 is 14 amino acids. CDR3 sequence (DNA): TGTGCCAGCACCTTCTTGGGGGCGGTCGACGAGCAGTACTTC. Its translation is CASTFLGAVDEQYF.

This chain joins TRBV5-1 and TRBJ2-7; the D gene is possibly TRBD2 (6 bases). V was cut by 6 bases and J by 6 bases, with 13 bases left in between. CDR1 SGHRS and CDR2 YFSETQ come from the germline V gene. This CDR3 is 12 amino acids long. CDR3 bases: TGCGCCAGCACCCGGAGGGCATCCGAGCAGTACTTC. Translation: CASTRRASEQYF.

This clonotype is a singleton in its sample. The chain recombines TRBV7-9 with TRBJ2-4, with TRBD1 as a possible D gene (6 bases). With 4 bases removed from V and 0 bases from J, the gap between germline ends came to 16 bases. The CDR3 contains 17 residues. Germline values: CDR1 SEHNR, CDR2 FQNEAQ (reference sequence). Here the CDR3 DNA reads TGTGCCAGCAGCTCTGAGGACAGAACCTTAGCCAAAAACATTCAGTACTTC. Translating it yields CASSSEDRTLAKNIQYF.

This chain links TRBV3-1 with TRBJ2-3, with D possibly TRBD2 on 6 matching bases. V lost 2 bases to trimming and J lost 3 bases, with 21 bases between them. The V gene's germline CDR1 is LGHDT and CDR2 YNNKEL (reference sequence). The CDR3 runs to 18 residues. For the CDR3, the DNA is TGTGCCAGCAGCCAAACTCCGTCAGCGGGCGACGGGACAGATACGCAGTATTTT. This sequence encodes CASSQTPSAGDGTDTQYF.

The chain recombines TRBV6-1 with TRBJ1-1; 8 positions agree with TRBD1. V was pared by 6 bases and J by 5 bases, with 8 bases of the junction left unmatched. Germline-derived CDR1 and CDR2 are MNHNS and SASEGT. The CDR3 is 14 amino acids. The CDR3, as DNA: TGTGCCAGCAGGACTACAGGGGGTGATACTGAAGCTTTCTTT. Translating gives CASRTTGGDTEAFF.

This chain links TRBV20-1 with TRBJ1-1, with 8 bases that match TRBD1. The CDR3 spans 14 residues. CDR1 is DFQATT and CDR2 is SNEGSKA in the germline V gene (reference sequence). The V gene end was trimmed by 6 bases and the J gene end by 4 bases; junction bases not matched to a gene: 10. This CDR3 is CSAPRTGLTTEAFF. For the CDR3, the DNA is TGCAGTGCCCCGAGGACAGGGTTGACCACTGAAGCTTTCTTT.

V gene TRBV18 combines with J gene TRBJ2-5, with unresolved D. Per germline, CDR1 KGHSH and CDR2 LQKENI. V was clipped by 2 bases and J by 7 bases, with 14 bases between them. The CDR3 contains 14 residues. As DNA, the CDR3 is TGTGCCAGCTCACCAGGGTACGGGCAAAGGACCCAGTACTTC. Translating gives CASSPGYGQRTQYF.

This clonotype was observed once. The rearrangement joins TRBV27 to TRBJ1-6; 7 nucleotides agree with TRBD1. V was clipped by 2 bases and J by 10 bases; unmatched bases: 17. Germline V gene lookup returns CDR1 MNHEY and CDR2 SMNVEV (reference sequence). CDR3 size: 18 residues. The CDR3 nucleotides read TGTGCCAGCAGTTTACGCTCCAACCGCGGGACAGTAGGATCACCCCTCCACTTT. Its translation is CASSLRSNRGTVGSPLHF.

The chain couples TRBV19 to TRBJ2-1, with D possibly matching TRBD1 (5 bases). CDR3 length equals 14 residues. Deletions cut 3 bases from V and 6 bases from J, with 12 bases between. Germline assignment: CDR1 LNHDA and CDR2 SQIVND (reference sequence). The CDR3: CASSMKGAGNEQFF. DNA for the CDR3: TGTGCCAGTAGTATGAAAGGGGCTGGCAATGAGCAGTTCTTC.

The CDR3 DNA reads as TGTGCCAGCAGCTTAACCGCGGCGGGCAATCAGCCCCAGCATTTT. This sequence encodes CASSLTAAGNQPQHF. The chain employs TRBV7-3 and TRBJ1-5; unclear D gene. This CDR3 contains 15 residues. Germline V gene lookup returns CDR1 SGHTA and CDR2 FQGTGA. The V gene lost 0 bases and the J gene lost 2 bases, with 8 bases spanning the gap.

This clonotype appeared a few times. This chain connects TRBV3-1 to TRBJ2-2; D might be TRBD1 or TRBD2, each matching 7 bases. The CDR3 is 16 residues long. With 4 bases removed from V and 4 bases from J, the gap between germline ends came to 16 bases. Germline lookup yields CDR1 LGHDT and CDR2 YNNKEL (reference sequence). Written as DNA, the CDR3 is TGTGCCAGCAGCCGGCGACAGGGCGGGGGCACCGGGGAGCTGTTTTTT. Protein sequence: CASSRRQGGGTGELFF.

The table lists this clonotype with many counts. This chain connects TRBV10-3 to TRBJ2-1; D is perhaps TRBD2 (6 bases). This CDR3 has 15 residues. The germline V and J ends were trimmed by 11 bases and 7 bases, with 24 bases remaining between them. Per germline, CDR1 ENHRY and CDR2 SYGVKD. CDR3 residues: CAAHGHSGTSNEQFF. The CDR3 coding sequence is TGTGCCGCCCACGGCCATAGCGGAACTTCTAATGAGCAGTTCTTC.

The chain joins TRBV9 to TRBJ2-2; D unclear. Germline CDR1 and CDR2: SGDLS and YYNGEE. Deletions cut 0 bases from V and 0 bases from J, with 12 bases between. The CDR3 extends over 17 amino acids. CDR3 loop: CASSVGASWPNTGELFF. CDR3 coding DNA: TGTGCCAGCAGCGTAGGGGCCTCTTGGCCGAACACCGGGGAGCTGTTTTTT.

This clonotype was detected many times. The chain joins TRBV29-1 to TRBJ2-7, with D perhaps TRBD2 (5 bases). Germline-derived CDR1 and CDR2 are SQVTM and ANQGSEA. The CDR3 has 14 amino acids. Deletions cut 7 bases from V and 0 bases from J, with 16 bases between. The CDR3 region has the DNA TGCAGCGACACGCGGGTCTCGAGCTCCTACGAGCAGTACTTC. Protein sequence: CSDTRVSSSYEQYF.

This clonotype has only a few counts. V is TRBV27 and J is TRBJ2-3, with TRBD2 matching over 10 bases. The J segment lost 0 bases and the V segment lost 0 bases, leaving 6 bases of the junction unmatched. The CDR3 totals 18 residues. The germline gives CDR1 MNHEY, CDR2 SMNVEV (reference sequence). The CDR3 bases are TGTGCCAGCAGTTTATCTGGAGCGGGAGGGCTTAGCACAGATACGCAGTATTTT. Amino acid sequence: CASSLSGAGGLSTDTQYF.

This clonotype was observed at least ten times. V gene TRBV25-1 combines with J gene TRBJ2-1, with 7 bases matching TRBD2. The CDR3 has 16 amino acids. Per the germline V gene, CDR1 is MGHDK and CDR2 is SYGVNS. The J segment lost 2 bases and the V segment lost 7 bases, leaving 11 bases of the junction unmatched. The CDR3: CASTPLTGTTYNEQFF. The CDR3 DNA follows: TGTGCCAGCACTCCACTGACCGGGACTACCTACAATGAGCAGTTCTTC.

The DNA of the CDR3 is TGTGCCACCAGTGCGTTCAGCTCCTACAATGAGCAGTTCTTC. Encoded protein: CATSAFSSYNEQFF. The chain employs TRBV15 and TRBJ2-1; D is uncertain. The germline gives CDR1 LNHNV, CDR2 YYDKDF (reference sequence). V shed 6 bases and J shed 0 bases, with 9 bases lying between them. The CDR3 spans 14 residues. The complete variable domain, with remaining parts taken from reference TRBV15 and TRBJ2-1, reads DAMVIQNPRYQVTQFGKPVTLSCSQTLNHNVMYWYQQKSSQAPKLLFHYYDKDFNNEADTPDNFQSRRPNTSFCFLDIRSPGLGDTAMYLCATSAFSSYNEQFFGPGTRLTVL.

The J gene is TRBJ1-1, the V gene TRBV13, with 9 nucleotides matching TRBD1. The CDR3 loop spans 16 amino acids. Germline CDR1 PRHDT, CDR2 FYEKMQ (reference sequence). The junction had 8 bases not matched to a gene; V was cut back by 5 bases and J by 1 base. This CDR3 is CASSPGGQGRNTEAFF. The CDR3 DNA follows: TGTGCCAGCAGCCCCGGGGGACAGGGACGGAACACTGAAGCTTTCTTT.

This sequence joins TRBV4-3 and TRBJ2-5; D might be TRBD2 (5 bases). In germline, CDR1 is LGHNA, CDR2 YSLEER. Trimming removed 0 bases from V and 5 bases from J, with 10 bases in between. The CDR3 extends over 14 amino acids. DNA for the CDR3: TGCGCCAGCAGCCAAGAAACAGCGGCGGAGACCCAGTACTTC. Translated, it gives CASSQETAAETQYF.

This clonotype has more than one count but fewer than ten. V and J are TRBV18 and TRBJ2-2; D not certain. CDR1 is KGHSH and CDR2 is LQKENI in the germline V gene. Trimming cost V 0 bases and J 1 base, with 6 bases left between them. The CDR3 spans 15 residues. The CDR3: CASSPPARNTGELFF. The CDR3 DNA sequence: TGTGCCAGCTCACCACCAGCCAGGAACACCGGGGAGCTGTTTTTT.

This clonotype has more than one count but fewer than ten. The CDR3 is CSVYRTRYQETQYF. The CDR3 DNA reads as TGCAGCGTTTACCGGACCCGCTACCAAGAGACCCAGTACTTC. J is TRBJ2-5 and V is TRBV29-1, with D unclear. The CDR3 sequence is 14 residues long. Germline loops: CDR1 SQVTM, CDR2 ANQGSEA. With 5 bases removed from V and 0 bases from J, the gap between germline ends came to 13 bases. Drawing the rest from reference TRBV29-1 and TRBJ2-5, the complete variable domain is SAVISQKPSRDICQRGTSLTIQCQVDSQVTMMFWYRQQPGQSLTLIATANQGSEATYESGFVIDKFPISRPNLTFSTLTVSNMSPEDSSIYLCSVYRTRYQETQYFGPGTRLLVL.